The 8 T cell receptor beta chains below come from one sample, sequenced in a study of CD8 T cells in Susac syndrome. RNA in amounts of roughly 0.5 to 1 ug was reverse transcribed with random hexamers. Using its own MiXCR run on the immunoSEQ multiplex PCR reads, TCRdb lists one record per CDR3 protein. This table has 180,000 or so distinct CDR3 sequences, about 95% appearing once. Sequencing used CD4+ T cells from PBMCs. Every receptor here comes from a human donor with multiple sclerosis.

The V gene is TRBV19, the J gene TRBJ2-7; possibly TRBD1 or TRBD2 for D (6 bases each). The CDR3 has 17 residues. Germline values: CDR1 LNHDA, CDR2 SQIVND (reference sequence). Between the trimmed V and J ends, which lost 6 bases and 3 bases, there was a span of 24 bases. The CDR3 loop reads CASSRTFPGGQGYEQYF. For the CDR3, the DNA is TGTGCCAGTAGCCGTACCTTCCCTGGGGGGCAGGGCTACGAGCAGTACTTC. The complete variable domain, with remaining parts taken from reference TRBV19 and TRBJ2-7, reads DGGITQSPKYLFRKEGQNVTLSCEQNLNHDAMYWYRQDPGQGLRLIYYSQIVNDFQKGDIAEGYSVSREKKESFPLTVTSAQKNPTAFYLCASSRTFPGGQGYEQYFGPGTRLTVT.

Written as DNA, the CDR3 is TGTGCCAGCAGTGAGGTAACCGGAGATTCACCCCTCCACTTT. This sequence encodes CASSEVTGDSPLHF. The rearrangement uses TRBV25-1 and TRBJ1-6; D is uncertain. Trimming pared 3 bases from V and 8 bases from J, leaving 11 bases between. Germline CDR1 reads MGHDK; CDR2 reads SYGVNS. The CDR3 loop spans 14 amino acids.

J is TRBJ2-7 and V is TRBV7-2; a possible D gene is TRBD2 (5 bases). The length of the CDR3 is 15 residues. Between the trimmed V and J ends, which lost 3 bases and 4 bases, there was a span of 16 bases. Germline values: CDR1 SGHTA, CDR2 FQGNSA. The CDR3 protein is CASSFTALAPYEQYF. As DNA, the CDR3 is TGTGCCAGCAGCTTCACGGCGCTAGCTCCTTACGAGCAGTACTTC.

V usage is TRBV30 and J usage is TRBJ1-2; a weak D match, TRBD1 (5 bases). Germline V gives CDR1 GTSNPN, CDR2 SVGIG (reference sequence). Trimming removed 1 base from V and 8 bases from J, with 17 bases in between. This CDR3 contains 14 residues. As DNA, the CDR3 is TGTGCCTGGAGTGGGGGGGGTCCCGAGCTCGGCTACACCTTC. Translating gives CAWSGGGPELGYTF. Together with reference TRBV30 and TRBJ1-2, the CDR3 gives the full variable domain: SQTIHQWPATLVQPVGSPLSLECTVEGTSNPNLYWYRQAAGRGLQLLFYSVGIGQISSEVPQNLSASRPQDRQFILSSKKLLLSDSGFYLCAWSGGGPELGYTFGSGTRLTVV.

The chain employs TRBV27 and TRBJ1-1; D is undetermined. Trimming left V 6 bases short and J 5 bases short, with 10 bases between. The germline V gene has CDR1 MNHEY and CDR2 SMNVEV (reference sequence). This CDR3 is built from 12 residues. The CDR3 region is CASRRLGTEAFF. The CDR3 region has the DNA TGTGCCAGCAGGCGGTTGGGGACTGAAGCTTTCTTT.

The CDR3 sequence: CASSLVEERNGYTF. Written as DNA, the CDR3 is TGTGCCAGCAGCTTGGTTGAGGAACGGAATGGCTACACCTTC. V gene TRBV12-3 or TRBV12-4 combines with J gene TRBJ1-2; D gene ambiguous. This CDR3 has 14 amino acids. Trimming pared 6 bases from V and 6 bases from J, leaving 17 bases between.

The V gene is TRBV12-3 or TRBV12-4, the J gene TRBJ2-7; the D is unclear. The CDR3 is 11 amino acids. V was clipped by 5 bases and J by 3 bases, with 5 bases between them. CDR3 in DNA: TGTGCCAGCAGTGGGTACTACGAGCAGTACTTC. Its translation is CASSGYYEQYF.

This chain links TRBV3-1 with TRBJ1-2; D perhaps matches TRBD1 (5 bases). The CDR3 spans 15 residues. Trimming removed 4 bases from V and 3 bases from J, with 15 bases in between. CDR1 and CDR2 (germline): LGHDT, YNNKEL (reference sequence). The CDR3: CASSLDSLGDYGYTF. In nucleotides, the CDR3 is TGTGCCAGCAGCCTGGATTCGCTGGGGGACTATGGCTACACCTTC. The full variable domain, with the rest looked up from reference TRBV3-1 and TRBJ1-2, is DTAVSQTPKYLVTQMGNDKSIKCEQNLGHDTMYWYKQDSKKFLKIMFSYNNKELIINETVPNRFSPKSPDKAHLNLHINSLELGDSAVYFCASSLDSLGDYGYTFGSGTRLTVV.